The source of this T cell receptor beta chain is a study of T-cell memory formation after mild COVID-19. Study as a whole: TCR clustering was largely donor specific. Overall study results and limits: Day 15 to 85 contracting clones showed balanced CD4/CD8; day 15 to 37 expanders favored CD4+.

The CDR3 totals 15 residues. V lost 2 bases to trimming and J lost 0 bases, with 10 bases between them. Germline V gene sequence: CDR1 MGHRA, CDR2 YSYEKL. 5'RACE, which relied on constant-segment primers, yielded TCR alpha and TCR beta cDNA libraries carrying sample barcodes and UMIs. One entry per CDR3 protein results from TCRdb running MiXCR on the 5' RACE reads. The sample shows about 390,000 distinct CDR3 sequences, 15% to 20% of them seen only once. Only a few counts were recorded for this clonotype. Its antigen remains unidentified. Specimen: PBMCs or a T cell subset sorted from them (not recorded which). This sequence originates from a man younger than 35 who had mild COVID-19 (a few samples of this study predate the infection). Cell type and time point are not known. The chain is built from TRBV4-1 and TRBJ2-5; D may be TRBD2 (5 bases). The CDR3, as DNA: TGCGCCAGCAGCCAACGTCCGGGGTACCAAGAGACCCAGTACTTC. Translated: CASSQRPGYQETQYF.